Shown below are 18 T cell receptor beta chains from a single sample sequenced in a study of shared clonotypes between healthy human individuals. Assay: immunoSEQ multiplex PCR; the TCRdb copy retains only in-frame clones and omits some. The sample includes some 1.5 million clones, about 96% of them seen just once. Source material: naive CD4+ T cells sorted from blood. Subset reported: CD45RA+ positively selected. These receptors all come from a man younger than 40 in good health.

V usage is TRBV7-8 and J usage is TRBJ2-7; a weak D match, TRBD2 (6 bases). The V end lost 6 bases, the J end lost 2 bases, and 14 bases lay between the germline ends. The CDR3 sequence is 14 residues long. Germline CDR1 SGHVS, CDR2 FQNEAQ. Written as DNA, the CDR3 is TGTGCCAGCAGTATTCCGGGACTCCCCTACGAGCAGTACTTC. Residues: CASSIPGLPYEQYF.

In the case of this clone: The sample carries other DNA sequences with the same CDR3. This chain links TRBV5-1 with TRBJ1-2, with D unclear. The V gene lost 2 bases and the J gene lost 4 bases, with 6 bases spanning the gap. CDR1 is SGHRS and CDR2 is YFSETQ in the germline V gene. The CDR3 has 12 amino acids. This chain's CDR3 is CASSFSSYGYTF. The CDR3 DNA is TGCGCCAGCAGCTTTAGTTCCTATGGCTACACCTTC.

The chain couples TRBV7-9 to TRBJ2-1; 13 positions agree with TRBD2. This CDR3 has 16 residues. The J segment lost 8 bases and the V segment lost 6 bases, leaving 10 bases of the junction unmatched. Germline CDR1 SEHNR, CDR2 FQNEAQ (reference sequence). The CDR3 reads CASSPPTSGRADEQFF. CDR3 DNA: TGTGCCAGCAGTCCACCTACTAGCGGGAGGGCGGATGAGCAGTTCTTC. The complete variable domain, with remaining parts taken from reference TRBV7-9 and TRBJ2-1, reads DTGVSQNPRHKITKRGQNVTFRCDPISEHNRLYWYRQTLGQGPEFLTYFQNEAQLEKSRLLSDRFSAERPKGSFSTLEIQRTEQGDSAMYLCASSPPTSGRADEQFFGPGTRLTVL.

CDR3 DNA: TGTGCCAGCAGAATGACAGGGTGGGAAGATACGCAGTATTTT. The encoded protein is CASRMTGWEDTQYF. The chain carries TRBV2 and TRBJ2-3; 7 positions agree with TRBD1. The CDR3 spans 14 residues. Germline CDR1 and CDR2: SNHLY and FYNNEI. With 6 bases clipped from V and 5 bases from J, the junction kept 8 bases outside the gene matches.

CDR3 loop: CASSERQSLAQYF. The DNA of the CDR3 is TGTGCCAGCAGTGAACGACAATCTCTCGCGCAGTATTTT. This chain links TRBV2 with TRBJ2-3; D ambiguous. In germline, CDR1 is SNHLY, CDR2 FYNNEI. The CDR3 loop spans 13 amino acids. V dropped 2 bases and J dropped 10 bases, with 13 bases sitting between them.

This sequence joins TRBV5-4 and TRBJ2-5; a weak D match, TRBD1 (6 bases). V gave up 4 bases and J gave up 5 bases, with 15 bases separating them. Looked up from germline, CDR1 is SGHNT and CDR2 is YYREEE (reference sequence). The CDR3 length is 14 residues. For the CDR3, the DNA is TGTGCCAGCAGCGCACAGGGACAAAGGGAGACCCAGTACTTC. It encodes CASSAQGQRETQYF.

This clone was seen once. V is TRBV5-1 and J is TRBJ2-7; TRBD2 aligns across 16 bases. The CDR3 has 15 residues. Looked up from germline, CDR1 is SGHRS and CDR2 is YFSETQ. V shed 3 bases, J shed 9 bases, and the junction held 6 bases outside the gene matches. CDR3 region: CASSSGLAGGRGQYF. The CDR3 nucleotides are TGCGCCAGCAGCTCGGGACTAGCGGGAGGGCGGGGGCAGTACTTC.

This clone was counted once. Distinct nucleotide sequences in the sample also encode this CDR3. CDR3 sequence (DNA): TGCGCCAGCAGCTTGACAGCTACTGGGGCCAACGTCCTGACTTTC. This sequence encodes CASSLTATGANVLTF. The gene calls are TRBV5-1 and TRBJ2-6, with D unresolved. This CDR3 region has 15 residues. V was clipped by 1 base and J by 2 bases, with 7 bases between them. CDR1 and CDR2 (germline): SGHRS, YFSETQ.

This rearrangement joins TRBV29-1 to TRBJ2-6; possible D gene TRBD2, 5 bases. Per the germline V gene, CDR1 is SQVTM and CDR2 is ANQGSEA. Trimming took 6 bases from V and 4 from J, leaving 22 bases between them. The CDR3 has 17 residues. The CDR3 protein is CSVKVRVNPGGANVLTF. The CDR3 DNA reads TGCAGCGTGAAGGTTCGGGTGAACCCGGGGGGGGCCAACGTCCTGACTTTC.

CDR3 coding DNA: TGTGCCAGCAGCCAACAGGGTCCCCCGGGAGGTGGGGCCAACGTCCTGACTTTC. Its translation: CASSQQGPPGGGANVLTF. This chain uses TRBV7-2 with TRBJ2-6, with a possible D match to TRBD2 (7 bases). CDR3 size: 18 residues. The V gene lost 5 bases and the J gene lost 3 bases, with 20 bases spanning the gap. From germline, CDR1 is SGHTA and CDR2 FQGNSA.

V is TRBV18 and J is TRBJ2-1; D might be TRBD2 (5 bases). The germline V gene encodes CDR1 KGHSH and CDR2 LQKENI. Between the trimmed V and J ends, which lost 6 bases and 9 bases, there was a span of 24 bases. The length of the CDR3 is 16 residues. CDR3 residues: CASSDQRTPREGEQFF. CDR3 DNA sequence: TGTGCCAGCTCGGACCAGAGGACGCCGAGGGAAGGTGAGCAGTTCTTC.

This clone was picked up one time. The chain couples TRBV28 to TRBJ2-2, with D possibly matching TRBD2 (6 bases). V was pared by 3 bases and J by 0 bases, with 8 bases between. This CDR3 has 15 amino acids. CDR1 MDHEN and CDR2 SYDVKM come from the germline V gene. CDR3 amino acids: CASSFGGTNTGELFF. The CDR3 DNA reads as TGTGCCAGCAGTTTTGGCGGGACGAACACCGGGGAGCTGTTTTTT.

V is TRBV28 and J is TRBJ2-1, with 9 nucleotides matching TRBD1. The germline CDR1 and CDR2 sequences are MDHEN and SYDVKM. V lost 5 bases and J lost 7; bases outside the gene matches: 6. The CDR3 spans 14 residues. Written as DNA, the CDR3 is TGTGCCAGCAGTAGCGGGACAGGGATTAATGAGCAGTTCTTC. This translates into CASSSGTGINEQFF.

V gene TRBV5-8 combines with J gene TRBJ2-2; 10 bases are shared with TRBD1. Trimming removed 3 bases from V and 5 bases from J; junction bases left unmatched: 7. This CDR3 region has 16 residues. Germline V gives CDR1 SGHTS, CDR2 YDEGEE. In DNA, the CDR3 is TGTGCCAGCAGCTACCCGGGACAGGGGAGGACCGGGGAGCTGTTTTTT. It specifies CASSYPGQGRTGELFF.

The CDR3 DNA reads TGTGCCAGCAGTGACCTTCAAGAGACCCAGTACTTC. Its translation is CASSDLQETQYF. The rearrangement joins TRBV2 to TRBJ2-5; D gene uncertain. Germline V lookup: CDR1 SNHLY, CDR2 FYNNEI. The CDR3 is 12 amino acids. The ends were cut back, 3 bases at V and 2 bases at J, with 4 bases in the middle.

The CDR3 reads CASSKYSEAYEQYF. In DNA, the CDR3 is TGTGCCAGCAGCAAATATAGCGAGGCCTACGAGCAGTACTTC. The V and J genes are TRBV21-1 and TRBJ2-7; the table calls TRBD2, which could not be checked here. TRBV21-1 is a pseudogene. This CDR3 is 14 amino acids long.

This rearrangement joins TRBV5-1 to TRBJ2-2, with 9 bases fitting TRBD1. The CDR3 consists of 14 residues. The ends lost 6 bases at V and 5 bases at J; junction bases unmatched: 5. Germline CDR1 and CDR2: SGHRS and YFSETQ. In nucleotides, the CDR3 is TGCGCCAGCACCGGGACAGGGAAAACCGGGGAGCTGTTTTTT. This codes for CASTGTGKTGELFF.

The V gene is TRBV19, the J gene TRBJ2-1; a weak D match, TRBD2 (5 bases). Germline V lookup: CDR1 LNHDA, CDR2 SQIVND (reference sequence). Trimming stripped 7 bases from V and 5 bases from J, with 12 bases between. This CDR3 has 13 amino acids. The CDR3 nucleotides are TGTGCCAGTAAGAGAGCGGACCACAATGAGCAGTTCTTC. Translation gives CASKRADHNEQFF.